This T cell receptor beta chain derives from a study of CD8+CD57+ T cells in acquired aplastic anemia. Using genomic DNA as the template, TCR beta VDJ and CDR3 profiling was carried out. TCRdb passed the reads through MiXCR, listing each CDR3 protein once. The sample lists fewer than 300,000 distinct CDR3 sequences, approximately 82% occurring once. This clonotype appeared a single time. The CDR3 does not close with the conserved phenylalanine or tryptophan, likely indicating a read error. The limits of the CDR3 on the DNA are not certain, so only TCRdb's listed CDR3 is given. Only patients with CD8+CD57+ cell expansion on flow cytometry were chosen for sequencing. The CDR3 contains 13 residues when both ends are counted. CDR1 SGHTA and CDR2 FQGNSA come from the germline V gene.

This receptor was identified in a human donor with aplastic anemia. This rearrangement joins TRBV7-2 to TRBJ2-3; the DNA was not used to check the table's D call, TRBD2. What was sequenced was sorted CD4+, CD8+, or CD8+CD57+ T cells (not recorded which) from PBMCs. This CDR3 is CASSEAGGPDKQY.